This entry is about one T cell receptor beta chain. The data are from a study of T cells after somatic rescue of genetic block. The data were produced by immunoSEQ multiplex PCR, yet TCRdb's version contains in-frame clones alone and is incomplete. In the table there are approximately 100,000 clones, more than 80% of which are singletons. Germline trimming cut 4 bases from V and 5 bases from J; bases unmatched to any gene: 11. The CDR3 totals 14 residues. Looked up from germline, CDR1 is SQVTM and CDR2 is ANQGSEA. The receptor comes from a woman aged 18-29 years. The source material was peripheral blood mononuclear cells (PBMCs). The V gene is TRBV29-1, the J gene TRBJ2-7; 7 positions agree with TRBD1. DNA of the CDR3: TGCAGCGTTGGGTCTAGGCCAGGACAGGACGAGCAGTACTTC. This encodes CSVGSRPGQDEQYF.